This entry lists 16 T cell receptor beta chains sequenced from one sample in a study of T cell responses to AZD1222 COVID-19 vaccine. Sequencing used immunoSEQ multiplex PCR; TCRdb keeps in-frame clones, though not all of them. This table holds 100,000 or so clones, more than 75% found once. This specimen was peripheral blood, taken on day 0 of AZD1222 vaccination. These receptors were collected from an adult in good health.

This sequence joins TRBV2 and TRBJ1-4; D may be TRBD1 (6 bases). With 6 bases removed from V and 4 bases from J, the gap between germline ends came to 21 bases. Looked up from germline, CDR1 is SNHLY and CDR2 is FYNNEI. The CDR3 has 17 amino acids. The CDR3 nucleotides read TGTGCCAGCAGCGCATCCTATATTAAACAGGGTAATGAAAAACTGTTTTTT. Protein: CASSASYIKQGNEKLFF.

The chain has TRBV5-6 and TRBJ1-5; D may be TRBD1 (5 bases). Germline-derived CDR1 and CDR2 are SGHDT and YYEEEE. The CDR3 sequence is 16 residues long. V gave up 0 bases and J gave up 4 bases, with 14 bases separating them. CDR3 sequence: CASSLGQSIGNQPQHF. CDR3 nucleotides: TGTGCCAGCAGCTTGGGACAGTCGATAGGGAATCAGCCCCAGCATTTT.

The chain combines TRBV30 with TRBJ1-1; D gene uncertain. Trimming pared 0 bases from V and 0 bases from J, leaving 8 bases between. Looked up from germline, CDR1 is GTSNPN and CDR2 is SVGIG (reference sequence). CDR3 size: 14 residues. The CDR3 DNA follows: TGTGCCTGGAGTGTACCCGGAATGAACACTGAAGCTTTCTTT. This translates into CAWSVPGMNTEAFF. The whole variable domain, filled in from reference TRBV30 and TRBJ1-1, reads SQTIHQWPATLVQPVGSPLSLECTVEGTSNPNLYWYRQAAGRGLQLLFYSVGIGQISSEVPQNLSASRPQDRQFILSSKKLLLSDSGFYLCAWSVPGMNTEAFFGQGTRLTVV.

This chain joins TRBV29-1 and TRBJ1-2, with 9 bases matching TRBD1. The V gene's germline CDR1 is SQVTM and CDR2 ANQGSEA. CDR3 size: 12 residues. V was clipped by 7 bases and J by 6 bases; unmatched bases: 6. Here the CDR3 DNA reads TGCAGCGACTACGGGACAGGGAATGGCTACACCTTC. Encoded protein: CSDYGTGNGYTF.

With regard to this clone: The same CDR3 also results from other DNA sequences found in this sample. The chain is built from TRBV29-1 and TRBJ2-5; D might be TRBD1 (6 bases). From germline, CDR1 is SQVTM and CDR2 ANQGSEA. This CDR3 has 12 residues. V lost 3 bases and J 4 bases, leaving 9 bases between the germline ends. CDR3 residues: CSVDRGGETQYF. The CDR3 nucleotides read TGCAGCGTTGACAGGGGCGGAGAGACCCAGTACTTC.

The J gene is TRBJ1-2, the V gene TRBV29-1; TRBD1 aligns across 7 bases. The germline V gene encodes CDR1 SQVTM and CDR2 ANQGSEA. This CDR3 spans 14 amino acids. V trimming: 1 base; J trimming: 6 bases; junction bases outside the gene matches: 8. The chain's CDR3 is CSVEGDRDIHGYTF. As DNA, the CDR3 is TGCAGCGTTGAAGGGGACAGAGACATCCATGGCTACACCTTC.

This clone appeared a few times. The chain has TRBV6-7 and TRBJ1-3, with a weak D call TRBD1 (6 bases). TRBV6-7 is designated an ORF whose function remains uncertain. V lost 4 bases and J 4 bases, leaving 20 bases between the germline ends. The CDR3 extends over 17 amino acids. Here the CDR3 reads CASSSQAGVVRGNTIYF. The DNA of the CDR3 is TGTGCCAGCAGTTCCCAAGCAGGGGTAGTCAGAGGAAACACCATATATTTT.

The chain combines TRBV5-1 with TRBJ1-3, with TRBD1 matching 7 bases. Unmatched junction bases numbered 5, after V lost 1 base and J lost 1 base. This CDR3 has 16 residues. The germline V gene encodes CDR1 SGHRS and CDR2 YFSETQ. The CDR3 nucleotides read TGCGCCAGCAGCTTGACGGGACAGCTTTCTGGAAACACCATATATTTT. It yields the protein CASSLTGQLSGNTIYF.

The V and J genes are TRBV5-6 and TRBJ2-5; D is unclear. Deletions cut 1 base from V and 2 bases from J, with 6 bases between. The CDR3 has 13 residues. Germline CDR1 and CDR2: SGHDT and YYEEEE. The chain's CDR3 is CASSLLFQETQYF. The CDR3 DNA reads as TGTGCCAGCAGCTTGCTGTTTCAAGAGACCCAGTACTTC.

The chain joins TRBV2 to TRBJ1-6; D not resolved. Looked up from germline, CDR1 is SNHLY and CDR2 is FYNNEI. The V end lost 6 bases, the J end lost 12 bases, and 15 bases lay between the germline ends. This CDR3 is built from 13 residues. CDR3 protein: CASRTGPSGPLHF. CDR3 nucleotides: TGTGCCAGCAGGACCGGGCCGTCTGGACCCCTCCACTTT. Looking up the rest from reference TRBV2 and TRBJ1-6 gives the full variable domain: EPEVTQTPSHQVTQMGQEVILRCVPISNHLYFYWYRQILGQKVEFLVSFYNNEISEKSEIFDDQFSVERPDGSNFTLKIRSTKLEDSAMYFCASRTGPSGPLHFGNGTRLTVT.

The J gene is TRBJ2-1, the V gene TRBV15, with TRBD1 matching over 11 bases. This CDR3 is 15 amino acids long. J was trimmed by 9 bases and V by 3 bases; bases with no gene match: 7. Germline CDR1 LNHNV, CDR2 YYDKDF (reference sequence). Written as DNA, the CDR3 is TGTGCCACCAGCAGGAGCGGGACAGGGGGTCTTGAGCAGTTCTTC. Translated: CATSRSGTGGLEQFF.

The rearrangement joins TRBV6-1 to TRBJ2-3; possible D gene TRBD1, 7 bases. The CDR3 extends over 15 amino acids. V lost 2 bases and J 5 bases, leaving 14 bases between the germline ends. Germline-derived CDR1 and CDR2 are MNHNS and SASEGT. DNA of the CDR3: TGTGCCAGCAGTGAAACAGGGGCGCGGGGAGATACGCAGTATTTT. It specifies CASSETGARGDTQYF.

The chain uses TRBV6-1 and TRBJ1-2, with D tentatively TRBD1 (5 bases). This CDR3 spans 16 amino acids. Germline CDR1 is MNHNS and CDR2 is SASEGT. The V end was cut by 4 bases, the J end by 1 base, with 16 bases between. The CDR3 DNA reads TGTGCCAGCAGTGGGAGCTGGGGCAGGGATAACTATGGCTACACCTTC. It is translated as CASSGSWGRDNYGYTF.

This clone has just one count. The chain employs TRBV28 and TRBJ1-5, with a tentative D call TRBD1 (5 bases). This CDR3 contains 17 residues. Trimming left V 5 bases short and J 1 base short, with 18 bases between. The germline gives CDR1 MDHEN, CDR2 SYDVKM. CDR3 sequence reads: CASSTPQGSWSNQPQHF. CDR3 sequence (DNA): TGTGCCAGCAGTACACCCCAGGGAAGTTGGAGCAATCAGCCCCAGCATTTT. Filled out from reference TRBV28 and TRBJ1-5, the complete variable domain reads DVKVTQSSRYLVKRTGEKVFLECVQDMDHENMFWYRQDPGLGLRLIYFSYDVKMKEKGDIPEGYSVSREKKERFSLILESASTNQTSMYLCASSTPQGSWSNQPQHFGDGTRLSIL.

The rearrangement links TRBV29-1 to TRBJ2-7; TRBD2 matches 13 bases. Germline trimming cut 4 bases from V and 3 bases from J; bases unmatched to any gene: 3. CDR3 size: 14 residues. CDR1 SQVTM and CDR2 ANQGSEA come from the germline V gene. The CDR3 DNA follows: TGCAGCGTTGCGGGACTAGCGGGACGCTACGAGCAGTACTTC. This encodes CSVAGLAGRYEQYF.

This clone was seen just once. This chain uses TRBV5-5 with TRBJ2-5, with 9 bases matching TRBD2. Germline loops: CDR1 SGHKS, CDR2 YYEKEE (reference sequence). The CDR3 consists of 17 residues. After removal of 3 bases from V and 4 bases from J, the junction contained 13 bases not matched to a gene. The CDR3: CASSSPAGGRFIETQYF. The CDR3 DNA follows: TGTGCCAGCAGCTCCCCAGCGGGAGGCCGTTTCATAGAGACCCAGTACTTC.